This TCR beta chain originates from a study of T cell responses to AZD1222 COVID-19 vaccine. In the study overall: Pooling was applied to second doses at about 4 or about 12 weeks. Regarding the study as a whole: There were mostly white British donors and more females than males, and clonal diversity was possibly underestimated. Baseline serology detected seropositivity in only six or seven AZD1222 recipients. Every sample of the repertoires postdated the peak T cell response.

On this clone itself: Its specificity is unknown.

The CDR3 covers 14 residues. Germline V CDR1 and CDR2: SGHRS, YFSETQ. V gave up 4 bases and J gave up 8 bases, with 18 bases separating them. The protocol was immunoSEQ multiplex PCR, while the TCRdb copy is restricted to in-frame clones and leaves out a portion. The sample consists of about 130,000 clones, around four fifths of them appearing once. Material: peripheral blood, obtained on day 0 of AZD1222 vaccination. The chain employs TRBV5-1 and TRBJ1-2; D not resolved. The TCR was taken from an adult in good health. The CDR3 DNA is TGCGCCAGCAGCGCCCCTGGGGAGAGAAGGGGCTACACCTTC. As protein: CASSAPGERRGYTF.